The clone carrying this TCR beta chain was seen a handful of times. This entry belongs to a study of blood T cell repertoires in COVID-19. Across the whole study: Researchers got acute and convalescent COVID-19 samples from the United States, Italy and Spain. T cells, B-cell-depleted T cells, or PBMCs provided the cDNA or gDNA that served as material.

In the study's own analysis: Cell counts per sample came from amplifying reference gene primers. Sequencing used immunoSEQ multiplex PCR; TCRdb keeps in-frame clones, though not all of them. From that table come the V and J calls and clone size; the DNA was used to work out D and trimming. The data show roughly 100,000 clones, about 92% seen once. Sequenced sample: peripheral blood. The TCR originated in a woman older than 75 in a cohort sampled during active COVID-19.

CDR3 protein: CASSVALGGAAQGTDTQYF. The CDR3 region has the DNA TGTGCCAGCAGCGTAGCTCTCGGGGGGGCGGCGCAGGGCACAGATACGCAGTATTTT. The V and J genes are TRBV9 and TRBJ2-3, with TRBD2 matching over 8 bases. Per the germline V gene, CDR1 is SGDLS and CDR2 is YYNGEE. The trim removed 0 bases at V and 1 base at J, leaving 13 bases unmatched. The CDR3 is 19 amino acids.